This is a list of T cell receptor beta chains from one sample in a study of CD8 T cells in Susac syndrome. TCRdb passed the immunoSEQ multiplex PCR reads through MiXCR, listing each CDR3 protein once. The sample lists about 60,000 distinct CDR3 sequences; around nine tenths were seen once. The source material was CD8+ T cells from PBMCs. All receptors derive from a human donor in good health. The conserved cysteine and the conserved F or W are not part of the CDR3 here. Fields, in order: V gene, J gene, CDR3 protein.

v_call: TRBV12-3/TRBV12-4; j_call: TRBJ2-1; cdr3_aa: ASSEDRGKTSEQF
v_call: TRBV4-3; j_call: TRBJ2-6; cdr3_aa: ASSQDGVTGANVLT
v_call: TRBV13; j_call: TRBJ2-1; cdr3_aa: ASSLKGQGYNEQF
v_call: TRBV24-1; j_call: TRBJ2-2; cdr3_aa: ATSDWTSSGELF
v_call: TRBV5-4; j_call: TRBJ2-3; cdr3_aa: ASSYGLATDTQY
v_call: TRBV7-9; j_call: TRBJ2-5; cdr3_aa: ASSRLGGGQETQY
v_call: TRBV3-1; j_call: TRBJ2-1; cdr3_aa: ASSQELGTSRNEQF
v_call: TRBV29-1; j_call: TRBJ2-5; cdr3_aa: SVEGHRGKETQY
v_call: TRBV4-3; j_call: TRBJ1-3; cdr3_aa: ASSQYRVEQLLSGNTIY
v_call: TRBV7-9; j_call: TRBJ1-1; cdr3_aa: ASSRPKGADTEAF
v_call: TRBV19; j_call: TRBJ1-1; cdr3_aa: ASTWDGETEAF
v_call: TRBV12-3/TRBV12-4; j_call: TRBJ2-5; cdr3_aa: ASSLAYGGDQETQY
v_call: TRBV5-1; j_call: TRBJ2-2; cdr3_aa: ASSSVGAAFTGELF
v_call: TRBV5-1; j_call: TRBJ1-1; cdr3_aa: ASSDSGVQTGAF
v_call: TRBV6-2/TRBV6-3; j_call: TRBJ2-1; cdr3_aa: ASSPWPYNEQF
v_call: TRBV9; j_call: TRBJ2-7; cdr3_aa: ASSVAPAPGAYERY
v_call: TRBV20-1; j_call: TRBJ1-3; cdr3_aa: SARDFSSGNTIY
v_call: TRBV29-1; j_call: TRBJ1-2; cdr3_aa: SVERGLYGYT
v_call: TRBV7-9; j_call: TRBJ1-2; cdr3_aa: ASSLDQGGTYGYT